These 30 T cell receptor beta chains originate from one sample sequenced in a study of beta chain features in type 1 diabetes. Investigators reverse transcribed all isolated RNA, so they sequenced expressed TCRB transcripts. TCRdb's table, derived via immunoSEQ multiplex PCR, lists solely in-frame clones and lacks some. There are 330,000 or so clones in the sample; around 12% occur only once, and about 0.01% lies in the top ten. The antigens for these receptors are not known. Whole-study results and caveats: Shorter TCRB CDR3s, moderately but significantly so, marked every one of the four CD4+ subsets in Type 1 diabetes patients.

Sample: naive CD4+ T cells from blood. The receptors here all came from a woman younger than 35 with type 1 diabetes.

The chain has TRBV4-2 and TRBJ2-3; 9 positions agree with TRBD2. With V trimmed by 0 bases and J by 2 bases, 3 bases remained unmatched. This CDR3 spans 16 amino acids. CDR1 is LGHNA and CDR2 is YNFKEQ in the germline V gene. In DNA form, the CDR3 reads TGTGCCAGCAGCCAAGAGGCTAGCGGGAACACAGATACGCAGTATTTT. Translated: CASSQEASGNTDTQYF.

This clone was seen more than once but under ten times. This chain joins TRBV28 and TRBJ2-6; 7 bases agree with TRBD2. Germline CDR1 reads MDHEN; CDR2 reads SYDVKM. After removal of 10 bases from V and 0 bases from J, the junction contained 6 bases not matched to a gene. This CDR3 has 15 residues. The CDR3 is CATGLGTSGANVLTF. CDR3 DNA: TGTGCCACAGGACTAGGTACCTCTGGGGCCAACGTCCTGACTTTC.

This clone turned up a few times. The chain has TRBV6-5 and TRBJ1-2; 8 bases match TRBD1. This CDR3 is 16 amino acids long. V trimming: 0 bases; J trimming: 4 bases; junction bases outside the gene matches: 7. Looked up from germline, CDR1 is MNHEY and CDR2 is SVGAGI. For the CDR3, the DNA is TGTGCCAGCAGTTACTCGGTGACAGGGGAGGCCTATGGCTACACCTTC. Amino acid sequence: CASSYSVTGEAYGYTF.

Worth noting for this clone: Other DNA sequences of this sample code for an identical CDR3. The V call is TRBV5-1, the J call TRBJ1-2, with D maybe TRBD1 (5 bases). The CDR3 contains 12 residues. With 4 bases removed from V and 7 bases from J, the gap between germline ends came to 11 bases. CDR1 and CDR2 from the germline V gene are SGHRS and YFSETQ. CDR3 sequence (DNA): TGCGCCAGCAGCCTCGGCCAGGGTGGCTACACCTTC. As protein: CASSLGQGGYTF. Based on the CDR3 plus reference TRBV5-1 and TRBJ1-2, the full variable domain is KAGVTQTPRYLIKTRGQQVTLSCSPISGHRSVSWYQQTPGQGLQFLFEYFSETQRNKGNFPGRFSGRQFSNSRSEMNVSTLELGDSALYLCASSLGQGGYTFGSGTRLTVV.

In its sample, this clone was seen a few times. The chain is built from TRBV6-6 and TRBJ2-1; D unresolved. Germline values: CDR1 MNHNY, CDR2 SVGAGI (reference sequence). V was trimmed by 9 bases and J by 0 bases, leaving 6 bases between them. The CDR3 extends over 12 amino acids. CDR3 sequence: CASGSSYNEQFF. CDR3 bases: TGTGCCAGTGGTAGCTCCTACAATGAGCAGTTCTTC.

V usage is TRBV5-1 and J usage is TRBJ2-7; D uncertain. Germline-derived CDR1 and CDR2 are SGHRS and YFSETQ. Trimming took 7 bases from V and 2 from J, leaving 13 bases between them. This CDR3 contains 13 residues. For the CDR3, the DNA is TGCGCCAGCCCTCTGCGGTCGACCTACGAGCAGTACTTC. Translated, it gives CASPLRSTYEQYF.

The genes are TRBV5-1 and TRBJ2-7, with 9 positions matching TRBD1. The ends lost 2 bases at V and 6 bases at J; junction bases unmatched: 6. There are 14 residues in the CDR3. Germline V gene sequence: CDR1 SGHRS, CDR2 YFSETQ. The CDR3 spells CASSFGDRDSEQYF. DNA for the CDR3: TGCGCCAGCAGCTTTGGGGACAGGGACTCCGAGCAGTACTTC.

The chain couples TRBV5-1 to TRBJ2-7, with 15 bases identical to TRBD2. Germline lookup yields CDR1 SGHRS and CDR2 YFSETQ. The CDR3 sequence is 14 residues long. Losses at the gene ends were 2 bases for V and 10 bases for J; bases not matched to a gene: 4. In DNA, the CDR3 is TGCGCCAGCAGCTTCATGGGACTAGCGGGAGGACAGTACTTC. This encodes CASSFMGLAGGQYF.

This clone was counted only a few times. The chain combines TRBV11-1 with TRBJ2-2; D may be TRBD2 (6 bases). V was clipped by 2 bases and J by 10 bases, with 11 bases between them. The CDR3 contains 13 residues. Germline CDR1 is SGHAT and CDR2 is FQDESV (reference sequence). The CDR3 is CASSLWEAPELFF. In DNA form, the CDR3 reads TGTGCCAGCAGCTTATGGGAGGCGCCGGAGCTGTTTTTT.

The chain is built from TRBV6-5 and TRBJ2-7, with 9 bases identical to TRBD1. CDR3 length: 14 amino acids. V shed 2 bases, J shed 6 bases, and the junction held 5 bases outside the gene matches. Germline loops: CDR1 MNHEY, CDR2 SVGAGI. CDR3 protein: CASSYGNRGPEQYF. CDR3 sequence (DNA): TGTGCCAGCAGTTACGGCAACAGGGGGCCCGAGCAGTACTTC.

Only a few counts were recorded for this clone. This chain uses TRBV29-1 with TRBJ2-1; D not certain. The length of the CDR3 is 9 residues. The germline gives CDR1 SQVTM, CDR2 ANQGSEA. V was shortened by 6 bases and J by 7 bases, with 4 bases between the two germline ends. CDR3 nucleotides: TGCAGCGTAGCGAATGAGCAGTTCTTC. Encoded protein: CSVANEQFF.

The V and J genes are TRBV14 and TRBJ2-2; weak D call: TRBD2 (6 bases). The V gene's germline CDR1 is SGHDN and CDR2 FVKESK. The CDR3 spans 17 residues. Trimming shortened V by 1 base and J by 3 bases, and 15 bases separated the two germline ends. The CDR3 loop reads CASSQVSGSGYTGELFF. The DNA of the CDR3 is TGTGCCAGCAGCCAAGTTTCCGGGAGTGGGTACACCGGGGAGCTGTTTTTT. Drawing the rest from reference TRBV14 and TRBJ2-2, the complete variable domain is EAGVTQFPSHSVIEKGQTVTLRCDPISGHDNLYWYRRVMGKEIKFLLHFVKESKQDESGMPNNRFLAERTGGTYSTLKVQPAELEDSGVYFCASSQVSGSGYTGELFFGEGSRLTVL.

The chain combines TRBV25-1 with TRBJ1-6; weak D call: TRBD1 (5 bases). The CDR3 spans 14 residues. Deletions cut 3 bases from V and 9 bases from J, with 12 bases between. Germline assignment: CDR1 MGHDK and CDR2 SYGVNS. CDR3 sequence reads: CASSDSPGISPLHF. Here the CDR3 DNA reads TGTGCCAGCAGTGACTCTCCAGGGATTTCACCCCTCCACTTT.

The gene calls are TRBV4-3 and TRBJ2-7, with D perhaps matching TRBD1 (6 bases). The CDR3 spans 16 residues. V lost 0 bases and J 3 bases, leaving 15 bases between the germline ends. Per germline, CDR1 LGHNA and CDR2 YSLEER. The DNA of the CDR3 is TGCGCCAGCAGCCAAGAAATGGGGACACGCTACTACGAGCAGTACTTC. Translated, it gives CASSQEMGTRYYEQYF.

This chain connects TRBV2 to TRBJ2-3, with D maybe TRBD2 (6 bases). V lost 6 bases and J 0 bases, leaving 13 bases between the germline ends. Germline lookup yields CDR1 SNHLY and CDR2 FYNNEI. This CDR3 has 15 amino acids. The CDR3: CASRPPGLSTDTQYF. Written as DNA, the CDR3 is TGTGCCAGCAGGCCCCCGGGACTTAGCACAGATACGCAGTATTTT.

This clone has only a few counts. The rearrangement joins TRBV10-3 to TRBJ1-5; D gene uncertain. V lost 8 bases and J 2 bases, leaving 10 bases between the germline ends. This CDR3 comprises 13 residues. Germline values: CDR1 ENHRY, CDR2 SYGVKD. Written as DNA, the CDR3 is TGTGCCATCGGGTCAGGCGGCAATCAGCCCCAGCATTTT. This gives the protein CAIGSGGNQPQHF.

In the case of this clone: The junction departs from germline at one end; a sequencing error may be responsible. The genes are TRBV4-2 and TRBJ2-7, with 7 bases identical to TRBD1. CDR3 size: 16 residues. In germline, CDR1 is LGHNA, CDR2 YNFKEQ. CDR3: CASTQVTGALGDEQYF. The CDR3 DNA reads as TGTGCCAGCACCCAAGTCACAGGGGCGCTGGGGGACGAGCAGTACTTC.

This chain uses TRBV28 with TRBJ1-2, with 9 bases aligning to TRBD1. This CDR3 spans 17 amino acids. Germline values: CDR1 MDHEN, CDR2 SYDVKM. With V trimmed by 2 bases and J by 2 bases, 9 bases remained unmatched. The CDR3 DNA sequence: TGTGCCAGCAGTTTACCTGGGGGACAGGGCCAAAACTATGGCTACACCTTC. The encoded protein is CASSLPGGQGQNYGYTF.

This clone was counted a few times. The chain joins TRBV19 to TRBJ2-3; the D gene is possibly TRBD2 (5 bases). Germline V gives CDR1 LNHDA, CDR2 SQIVND (reference sequence). This CDR3 region has 14 residues. The ends were cut back, 6 bases at V and 6 bases at J, with 16 bases in the middle. The CDR3 DNA reads TGTGCCAGTAGGAGCGGCCTGGCGCGCGATACGCAGTATTTT. Translation: CASRSGLARDTQYF. The full variable domain, its missing parts supplied by reference TRBV19 and TRBJ2-3, is DGGITQSPKYLFRKEGQNVTLSCEQNLNHDAMYWYRQDPGQGLRLIYYSQIVNDFQKGDIAEGYSVSREKKESFPLTVTSAQKNPTAFYLCASRSGLARDTQYFGPGTRLTVL.

The chain is built from TRBV29-1 and TRBJ1-4; 8 positions agree with TRBD1. Germline V gives CDR1 SQVTM, CDR2 ANQGSEA. V shed 4 bases, J shed 6 bases, and the junction held 1 base outside the gene matches. This CDR3 has 12 residues. The CDR3 loop is CSVGQGHEKLFF. CDR3 nucleotide sequence: TGCAGCGTTGGACAGGGGCATGAAAAACTGTTTTTT.

This clone was detected a few times. This sequence joins TRBV5-1 and TRBJ2-1, with TRBD2 matching over 10 bases. Germline V gene sequence: CDR1 SGHRS, CDR2 YFSETQ. V lost 4 bases, J lost 4 bases, and 8 bases stayed unmatched. The CDR3 totals 16 residues. CDR3 region: CASSPGSGGDYNEQFF. DNA of the CDR3: TGCGCCAGCAGCCCTGGCAGCGGGGGGGATTACAATGAGCAGTTCTTC.

This clone was counted between two and nine times. The V gene is TRBV2, the J gene TRBJ2-3, with 7 bases identical to TRBD1. From germline, CDR1 is SNHLY and CDR2 FYNNEI. The CDR3 runs 16 residues. V lost 7 bases, J lost 11 bases, and 21 bases stayed unmatched. The CDR3 loop reads CASNPGQDRYRLKQYF. The CDR3 DNA sequence: TGTGCCAGCAACCCAGGACAGGACCGCTACCGGTTGAAGCAGTATTTT.

The chain has TRBV2 and TRBJ2-2; D may be TRBD2 (7 bases). Per germline, CDR1 SNHLY and CDR2 FYNNEI. V was shortened by 4 bases and J by 4 bases, with 13 bases between the two germline ends. CDR3 size: 15 residues. This CDR3 reads CASSVRGAGTGELFF. For the CDR3, the DNA is TGTGCCAGCAGTGTCCGGGGGGCAGGCACCGGGGAGCTGTTTTTT.

This clone has a handful of counts. V and J are TRBV14 and TRBJ1-1; perhaps TRBD1 as D (6 bases). The CDR3 has 13 residues. Germline V gene sequence: CDR1 SGHDN, CDR2 FVKESK. The germline V and J ends were trimmed by 3 bases and 5 bases, with 10 bases remaining between them. CDR3 loop: CASSHEGVTEAFF. The DNA of the CDR3 is TGTGCCAGCAGCCACGAGGGGGTAACTGAAGCTTTCTTT.

This clone was seen only a few times. The rearrangement uses TRBV6-5 and TRBJ1-2; the match to TRBD1 covers 7 bases. J lost 3 bases, V lost 6 bases, and 4 bases had no gene match. The CDR3 spans 13 residues. Germline-derived CDR1 and CDR2 are MNHEY and SVGAGI. The CDR3 loop is CASSRGTDYGYTF. The CDR3 DNA reads as TGTGCCAGCAGCAGGGGGACAGACTATGGCTACACCTTC.

CDR3 region: CASSQGLGDTQYF. CDR3 coding DNA: TGTGCCAGCAGCCAAGGTTTGGGAGACACGCAGTATTTT. The V gene is TRBV14, the J gene TRBJ2-3; TRBD2 might be the D (5 bases). The germline CDR1 and CDR2 sequences are SGHDN and FVKESK. V lost 1 base to trimming and J lost 9 bases, with 11 bases between them. This CDR3 has 13 residues.

The gene calls are TRBV5-1 and TRBJ2-1; 8 nucleotides agree with TRBD2. Per germline, CDR1 SGHRS and CDR2 YFSETQ. After removal of 5 bases from V and 6 bases from J, the junction contained 4 bases not matched to a gene. The CDR3 runs to 13 residues. CDR3 residues: CASRIGLANEQFF. CDR3 nucleotide sequence: TGCGCCAGCAGGATAGGACTAGCCAATGAGCAGTTCTTC. Based on the CDR3 plus reference TRBV5-1 and TRBJ2-1, the full variable domain is KAGVTQTPRYLIKTRGQQVTLSCSPISGHRSVSWYQQTPGQGLQFLFEYFSETQRNKGNFPGRFSGRQFSNSRSEMNVSTLELGDSALYLCASRIGLANEQFFGPGTRLTVL.

The V and J genes are TRBV5-6 and TRBJ1-5; weak D call: TRBD1 (5 bases). Trimming pared 4 bases from V and 1 base from J, leaving 12 bases between. This CDR3 spans 15 amino acids. The germline gives CDR1 SGHDT, CDR2 YYEEEE. CDR3 DNA: TGTGCCAGCAGCCATGGGGGGATCAGCAATCAGCCCCAGCATTTT. Its translation is CASSHGGISNQPQHF.

This clone was seen a few times. This chain joins TRBV19 and TRBJ2-1, with TRBD2 matching 10 bases. Trimming removed 5 bases from V and 8 bases from J; junction bases left unmatched: 18. Germline V CDR1 and CDR2: LNHDA, SQIVND (reference sequence). CDR3 length equals 18 residues. CDR3 coding DNA: TGTGCCAGTAGTCGTGACAGCGGGGGGGCTATAAAAATATATGAGCAGTTCTTC. It codes for CASSRDSGGAIKIYEQFF.

Only a few counts were recorded for this clone. This chain links TRBV29-1 with TRBJ2-7; maybe TRBD1 (5 bases). V lost 5 bases, J lost 3 bases, and 11 bases lay in between. Germline V CDR1 and CDR2: SQVTM, ANQGSEA. This CDR3 contains 12 residues. The CDR3 coding sequence is TGCAGCGTTTCCGACAGCCACTACGAGCAGTACTTC. This codes for CSVSDSHYEQYF.